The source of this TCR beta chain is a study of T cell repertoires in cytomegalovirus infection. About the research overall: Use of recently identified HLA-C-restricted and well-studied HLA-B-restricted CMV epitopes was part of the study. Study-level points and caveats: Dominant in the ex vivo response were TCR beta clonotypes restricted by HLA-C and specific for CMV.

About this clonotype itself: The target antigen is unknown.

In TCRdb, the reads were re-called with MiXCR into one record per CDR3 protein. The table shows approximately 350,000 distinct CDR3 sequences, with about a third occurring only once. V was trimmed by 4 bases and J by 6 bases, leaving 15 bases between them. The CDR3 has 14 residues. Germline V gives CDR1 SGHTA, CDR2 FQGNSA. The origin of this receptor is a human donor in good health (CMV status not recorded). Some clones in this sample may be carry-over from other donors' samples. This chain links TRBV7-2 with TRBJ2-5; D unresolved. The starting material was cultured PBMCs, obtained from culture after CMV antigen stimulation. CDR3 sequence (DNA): TGTGCCAGCAGCTCCGACACGTCCAGGAAGACCCAGTACTTC. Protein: CASSSDTSRKTQYF.